Following are 24 T cell receptor beta chains from one sample sequenced in a study of identical twins. Each CDR3 protein is one row after TCRdb ran MiXCR on the 5' RACE reads. The table includes under 300,000 distinct CDR3 sequences, over 9.5% detected once. The sample was also reused in another study, on yellow fever vaccine responses in identical twins.

The sample consisted of memory (CD45RO+) T cells sorted from blood. All receptors come from a woman aged 18-30 years in good health.

CDR3 protein: CASSPGTQGWGTDTQYF. The CDR3 coding sequence is TGTGCCAGCAGTCCCGGGACACAGGGTTGGGGCACAGATACGCAGTATTTT. The chain carries TRBV6-1 and TRBJ2-3; D possibly corresponds to TRBD1 (6 bases). CDR1 is MNHNS, CDR2 SASEGT, per germline. The CDR3 is 17 residues long. The ends were cut back, 5 bases at V and 1 base at J, with 19 bases in the middle.

This clonotype was recorded many times. J is TRBJ1-1 and V is TRBV6-1, with D possibly TRBD1 on 5 matching bases. The germline V gene has CDR1 MNHNS and CDR2 SASEGT. V gave up 4 bases and J gave up 4 bases, with 10 bases separating them. The length of the CDR3 is 13 residues. Here the CDR3 reads CASSGRVATEAFF. CDR3 DNA: TGTGCCAGCAGTGGCAGGGTGGCCACTGAAGCTTTCTTT.

In its sample, this clonotype was seen many times. The CDR3 sequence: CASSLDRVPNEQFF. CDR3 sequence (DNA): TGTGCCAGCAGCTTAGACAGGGTGCCCAATGAGCAGTTCTTC. V gene TRBV7-2 combines with J gene TRBJ2-1; the D gene is possibly TRBD1 (6 bases). The CDR3 consists of 14 residues. Trimming cost V 1 base and J 6 bases, with 10 bases left between them. The germline gives CDR1 SGHTA, CDR2 FQGNSA.

With respect to this clonotype: The junction shows a germline mismatch at one end, possibly a read error. The chain carries TRBV7-7 and TRBJ2-2, with D tentatively TRBD1 (5 bases). The CDR3 is made up of 15 amino acids. Germline loops: CDR1 SSHAT, CDR2 FNYEAQ (reference sequence). The chain's CDR3 is CASSLWTTNTGELFF. In DNA form, the CDR3 reads TGTGCTAGCAGCTTGTGGACAACTAACACCGGGGAGCTGTTTTTT. Filled out from reference TRBV7-7 and TRBJ2-2, the complete variable domain reads GAGVSQSPRYKVTKRGQDVTLRCDPISSHATLYWYQQALGQGPEFLTYFNYEAQPDKSGLPSDRFSAERPEGSISTLTIQRTEQRDSAMYRCASSLWTTNTGELFFGEGSRLTVL.

The genes are TRBV6-5 and TRBJ1-1; perhaps TRBD1 as D (5 bases). V lost 2 bases, J lost 0 bases, and 13 bases lay in between. The germline V gene encodes CDR1 MNHEY and CDR2 SVGAGI. The length of the CDR3 is 16 residues. The CDR3 DNA sequence: TGTGCCAGCAGTTACGGAACAGGAGGAATGAACACTGAAGCTTTCTTT. Residues: CASSYGTGGMNTEAFF.

This rearrangement joins TRBV7-2 to TRBJ2-4, with D unresolved. Trimming left V 1 base short and J 5 bases short, with 12 bases between. This CDR3 contains 15 residues. Germline V gene sequence: CDR1 SGHTA, CDR2 FQGNSA. The CDR3 DNA follows: TGTGCCAGCAGCTTAGGAGTAGGTACCCAAAACATTCAGTACTTC. This codes for CASSLGVGTQNIQYF. Full variable domain (rest looked up from reference TRBV7-2 and TRBJ2-4): GAGVSQSPSNKVTEKGKDVELRCDPISGHTALYWYRQSLGQGLEFLIYFQGNSAPDKSGLPSDRFSAERTGGSVSTLTIQRTQQEDSAVYLCASSLGVGTQNIQYFGAGTRLSVL.

The chain is built from TRBV7-6 and TRBJ2-2; 10 bases match TRBD2. The length of the CDR3 is 16 residues. V was pared by 1 base and J by 4 bases, with 3 bases of the junction left unmatched. Germline V gene lookup returns CDR1 SGHVS and CDR2 FNYEAQ. The CDR3 here is CASSLGLAGVTGELFF. CDR3 nucleotide sequence: TGTGCCAGCAGCTTAGGCCTAGCGGGAGTCACCGGGGAGCTGTTTTTT.

This clonotype has only a few counts. J is TRBJ2-1 and V is TRBV29-1; D not certain. Looked up from germline, CDR1 is SQVTM and CDR2 is ANQGSEA. The CDR3 runs to 15 residues. The V and J ends lost 0 bases and 0 bases respectively, with 9 bases between them. CDR3 protein: CSVEDPGNSYNEQFF. The DNA of the CDR3 is TGCAGCGTTGAAGATCCGGGTAACTCCTACAATGAGCAGTTCTTC.

Only a few counts were recorded for this clonotype. This chain joins TRBV7-9 and TRBJ2-7; the D is unclear. V was shortened by 2 bases and J by 5 bases, with 16 bases between the two germline ends. In germline, CDR1 is SEHNR, CDR2 FQNEAQ (reference sequence). The CDR3 is made up of 15 amino acids. This CDR3 reads CASSLSAPEHDEQYF. In DNA, the CDR3 is TGTGCCAGCAGCTTATCGGCCCCGGAACACGACGAGCAGTACTTC. The full variable domain, completed using reference TRBV7-9 and TRBJ2-7, is DTGVSQNPRHKITKRGQNVTFRCDPISEHNRLYWYRQTLGQGPEFLTYFQNEAQLEKSRLLSDRFSAERPKGSFSTLEIQRTEQGDSAMYLCASSLSAPEHDEQYFGPGTRLTVT.

This clonotype was recorded many times. The V call is TRBV28, the J call TRBJ2-7, with D tentatively TRBD1 (6 bases). The germline V gene encodes CDR1 MDHEN and CDR2 SYDVKM. The CDR3 runs to 15 residues. Trimming pared 6 bases from V and 5 bases from J, leaving 20 bases between. CDR3 sequence reads: CASSPGTLKPHEQYF. The CDR3 coding sequence is TGTGCCAGCAGCCCCGGGACACTGAAACCCCACGAGCAGTACTTC.

This chain connects TRBV4-3 to TRBJ2-5; 7 nucleotides align to TRBD2. From germline, CDR1 is LGHNA and CDR2 YSLEER. The trim removed 1 base at V and 5 bases at J, leaving 10 bases unmatched. This CDR3 is built from 16 residues. CDR3 sequence: CASSQGGGRGSETQYF. CDR3 DNA sequence: TGCGCCAGCAGCCAAGGGGGCGGGAGAGGGTCGGAGACCCAGTACTTC.

V is TRBV6-1 and J is TRBJ2-7; 10 bases fit TRBD1. V trimming: 6 bases; J trimming: 6 bases; junction bases outside the gene matches: 8. The CDR3 contains 14 residues. Germline assignment: CDR1 MNHNS and CDR2 SASEGT. This chain's CDR3 is CASRGGQGTGEQYF. Written as DNA, the CDR3 is TGTGCCAGCAGGGGGGGACAGGGGACGGGCGAGCAGTACTTC.

This sequence joins TRBV14 and TRBJ2-5; D possibly matches TRBD1 or TRBD2 (6 bases each). The CDR3 is 17 residues long. Deletions cut 0 bases from V and 4 bases from J, with 18 bases between. CDR1 is SGHDN, CDR2 FVKESK, per germline. This CDR3 is CASSQDLSRGGRETQYF. In DNA, the CDR3 is TGTGCCAGCAGCCAAGATCTGTCTAGAGGGGGGAGAGAGACCCAGTACTTC.

The rearrangement uses TRBV10-1 and TRBJ2-3; 7 nucleotides agree with TRBD1. Germline CDR1 is WNHNN and CDR2 is SYGVQD (reference sequence). CDR3 length: 16 residues. The V and J ends lost 1 base and 4 bases, in that order; junction bases with no gene match: 8. CDR3 in amino acids: CASSELRGPNADTQYF. CDR3 nucleotides: TGCGCCAGCAGTGAGTTGAGGGGGCCGAACGCAGATACGCAGTATTTT.

This clonotype was seen at least ten times. The V gene is TRBV10-2, the J gene TRBJ2-7, with 7 bases that match TRBD2. Germline lookup yields CDR1 WSHSY and CDR2 SAAADI. The CDR3 covers 11 residues. The CDR3 nucleotides are TGCGCGGGCGGGAGCTCCTACGAGCAGTACTTC. Its translation is CAGGSSYEQYF.

This clonotype was seen a few times. The chain combines TRBV11-3 with TRBJ2-1, with a possible D match to TRBD1 (6 bases). With 5 bases removed from V and 10 bases from J, the gap between germline ends came to 18 bases. Germline CDR1 is SGHNT and CDR2 is YENEEA. The CDR3 is 14 residues long. The CDR3 nucleotides are TGTGCCAGCAGCGCTGGGGGCGGAAGTAAGGAGCAGTTCTTC. This sequence encodes CASSAGGGSKEQFF.

This clonotype has only a few counts. The chain joins TRBV5-1 to TRBJ2-7; TRBD1 or TRBD2 may be the D gene (5 bases each). V lost 0 bases and J lost 2, with 12 bases in between. Germline CDR1 and CDR2: SGHRS and YFSETQ. This CDR3 is built from 15 residues. Here the CDR3 DNA reads TGCGCCAGCAGCTTGGCGACGGGGCCCACCTACGAGCAGTACTTC. Encoded protein: CASSLATGPTYEQYF.

This clonotype was counted between two and nine times. The rearrangement joins TRBV28 to TRBJ2-3; D not certain. V was cut by 3 bases and J by 2 bases, with 9 bases left in between. The CDR3 covers 14 residues. CDR1 MDHEN and CDR2 SYDVKM come from the germline V gene. The CDR3 protein is CASSFMGPTDTQYF. For the CDR3, the DNA is TGTGCCAGCAGTTTTATGGGTCCCACAGATACGCAGTATTTT.

This clonotype was seen a few times. The V gene is TRBV5-5, the J gene TRBJ2-2; D possibly corresponds to TRBD2 (6 bases). The CDR3 is 15 amino acids. V was trimmed by 0 bases and J by 3 bases, leaving 9 bases between them. Germline values: CDR1 SGHKS, CDR2 YYEKEE (reference sequence). The CDR3 coding sequence is TGTGCCAGCAGCTTGGTAGGACTACACACCGGGGAGCTGTTTTTT. The encoded protein is CASSLVGLHTGELFF.

This clonotype was observed at least ten times. The chain joins TRBV3-1 to TRBJ2-3, with TRBD2 as a possible D gene (5 bases). This CDR3 has 15 residues. Germline loops: CDR1 LGHDT, CDR2 YNNKEL (reference sequence). The V gene lost 0 bases and the J gene lost 2 bases, with 9 bases spanning the gap. This CDR3 reads CASSQEWGDTDTQYF. CDR3 nucleotide sequence: TGTGCCAGCAGCCAAGAATGGGGAGACACAGATACGCAGTATTTT.

This clonotype was observed at least ten times. The rearrangement uses TRBV6-5 and TRBJ2-2; maybe TRBD2 (5 bases). CDR1 and CDR2 (germline): MNHEY, SVGAGI. The CDR3 is 17 amino acids. The ends were cut back, 0 bases at V and 0 bases at J, with 11 bases in the middle. For the CDR3, the DNA is TGTGCCAGCAGTTACTCGTTCGGGGTCTCGAACACCGGGGAGCTGTTTTTT. This translates into CASSYSFGVSNTGELFF.

The V and J genes are TRBV5-1 and TRBJ2-7, with no clear D. CDR1 is SGHRS, CDR2 YFSETQ, per germline. Trimming left V 4 bases short and J 5 bases short, with 10 bases between. CDR3 length: 12 amino acids. The CDR3 spells CASSPRQHEQYF. The CDR3, as DNA: TGCGCCAGCAGCCCCCGCCAGCACGAGCAGTACTTC. Full variable domain (rest looked up from reference TRBV5-1 and TRBJ2-7): KAGVTQTPRYLIKTRGQQVTLSCSPISGHRSVSWYQQTPGQGLQFLFEYFSETQRNKGNFPGRFSGRQFSNSRSEMNVSTLELGDSALYLCASSPRQHEQYFGPGTRLTVT.

This clonotype was counted only a few times. This chain joins TRBV24-1 and TRBJ1-2; tentatively, D is TRBD1 (6 bases). The CDR3 has 13 amino acids. Germline-derived CDR1 and CDR2 are KGHDR and SFDVKD. V was clipped by 1 base and J by 7 bases, with 9 bases between them. The CDR3 bases are TGTGCCACCAGTGATTTTCAGGGGTCTGGCTACACCTTC. Translating gives CATSDFQGSGYTF.

This clonotype has more than one count but fewer than ten. This rearrangement joins TRBV20-1 to TRBJ2-7, with 8 bases that match TRBD2. Trimming at V came to 7 bases and at J to 6 bases, leaving 20 bases not matched to a gene. From germline, CDR1 is DFQATT and CDR2 SNEGSKA (reference sequence). This CDR3 has 16 residues. CDR3 amino acids: CSVLGSSGRIGGEQYF. The CDR3, as DNA: TGCAGTGTTTTGGGTTCAAGCGGGAGAATTGGGGGCGAGCAGTACTTC.